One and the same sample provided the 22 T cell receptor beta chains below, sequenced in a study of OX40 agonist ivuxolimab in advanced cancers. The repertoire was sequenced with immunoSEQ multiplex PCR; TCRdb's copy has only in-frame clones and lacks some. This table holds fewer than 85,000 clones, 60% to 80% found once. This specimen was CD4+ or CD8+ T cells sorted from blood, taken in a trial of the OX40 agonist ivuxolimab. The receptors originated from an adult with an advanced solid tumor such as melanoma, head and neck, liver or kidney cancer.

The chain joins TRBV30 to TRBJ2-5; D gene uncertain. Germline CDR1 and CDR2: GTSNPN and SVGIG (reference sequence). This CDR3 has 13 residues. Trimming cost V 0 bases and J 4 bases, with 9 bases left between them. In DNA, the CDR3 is TGTGCCTGGAGTGTTGTGGAAGGAGAGACCCAGTACTTC. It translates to CAWSVVEGETQYF.

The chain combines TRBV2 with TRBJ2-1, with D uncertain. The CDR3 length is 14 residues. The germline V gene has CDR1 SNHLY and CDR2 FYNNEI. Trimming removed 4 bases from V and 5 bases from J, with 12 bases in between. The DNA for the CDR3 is TGTGCCAGCAGTGTCCGCCTGGGAAACAATGAGCAGTTCTTC. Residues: CASSVRLGNNEQFF.

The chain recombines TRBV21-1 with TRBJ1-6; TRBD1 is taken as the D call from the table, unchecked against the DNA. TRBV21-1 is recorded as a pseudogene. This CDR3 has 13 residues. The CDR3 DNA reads TGTGCCAGAGACAGGGTTGGAAGGTCACCCCTCCACTTT. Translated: CARDRVGRSPLHF.

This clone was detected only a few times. The CDR3 DNA sequence: TGTGCCAGCTCTAGGGTGCTCTCTGGGGCCAACGTCCTGACTTTC. This translates into CASSRVLSGANVLTF. The rearrangement uses TRBV6-5 and TRBJ2-6; no clear D gene. In germline, CDR1 is MNHEY, CDR2 SVGAGI. There are 15 residues in the CDR3. Trimming left V 8 bases short and J 0 bases short, with 11 bases between.

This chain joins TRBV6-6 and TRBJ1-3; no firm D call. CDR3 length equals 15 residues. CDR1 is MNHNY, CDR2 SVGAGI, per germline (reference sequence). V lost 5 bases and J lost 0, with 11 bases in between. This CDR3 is CASSEFTYSGNTIYF. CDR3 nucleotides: TGTGCCAGCAGTGAGTTTACGTACTCTGGAAACACCATATATTTT.

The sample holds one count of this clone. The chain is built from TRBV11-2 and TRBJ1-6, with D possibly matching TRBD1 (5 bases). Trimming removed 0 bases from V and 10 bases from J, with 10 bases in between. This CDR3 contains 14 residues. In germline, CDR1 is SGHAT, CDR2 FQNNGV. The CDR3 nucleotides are TGTGCCAGCAGCTTAGATGGGGCCTCCTCACCCCTCCACTTT. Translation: CASSLDGASSPLHF.

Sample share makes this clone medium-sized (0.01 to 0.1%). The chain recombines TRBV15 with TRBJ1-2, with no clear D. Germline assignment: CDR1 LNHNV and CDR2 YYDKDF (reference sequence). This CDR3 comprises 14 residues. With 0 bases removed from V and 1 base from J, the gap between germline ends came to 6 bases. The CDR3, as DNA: TGTGCCACCAGCAGAGATCTGTTTAACTATGGCTACACCTTC. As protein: CATSRDLFNYGYTF.

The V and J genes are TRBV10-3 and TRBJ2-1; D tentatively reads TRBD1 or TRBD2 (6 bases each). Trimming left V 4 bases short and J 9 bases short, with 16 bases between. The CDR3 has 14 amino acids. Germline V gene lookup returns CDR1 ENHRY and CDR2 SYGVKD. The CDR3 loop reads CAISALTGAGEQFF. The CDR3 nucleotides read TGTGCCATCAGTGCCCTCACGGGGGCCGGTGAGCAGTTCTTC.

The CDR3 DNA reads TGTGCCAGAAATAAACAGAAGGGCGGCGAGCAGTACTTC. Amino acid sequence: CARNKQKGGEQYF. V gene TRBV2 combines with J gene TRBJ2-7; D ambiguous. Deletions cut 9 bases from V and 6 bases from J, with 18 bases between. Looked up from germline, CDR1 is SNHLY and CDR2 is FYNNEI. This CDR3 has 13 residues.

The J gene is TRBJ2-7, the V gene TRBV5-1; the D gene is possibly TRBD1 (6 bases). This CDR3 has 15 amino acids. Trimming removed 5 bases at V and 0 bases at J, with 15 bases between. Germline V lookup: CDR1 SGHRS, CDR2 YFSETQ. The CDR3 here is CASSFFDRNSYEQYF. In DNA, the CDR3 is TGCGCCAGCAGTTTCTTCGACAGGAACTCCTACGAGCAGTACTTC.

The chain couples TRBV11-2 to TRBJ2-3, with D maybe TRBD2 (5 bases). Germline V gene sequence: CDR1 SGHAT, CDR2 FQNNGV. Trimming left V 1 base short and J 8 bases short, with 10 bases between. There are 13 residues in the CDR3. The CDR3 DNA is TGTGCCAGCAGCTTAGGGACTCTCGGTACGCAGTATTTT. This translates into CASSLGTLGTQYF.

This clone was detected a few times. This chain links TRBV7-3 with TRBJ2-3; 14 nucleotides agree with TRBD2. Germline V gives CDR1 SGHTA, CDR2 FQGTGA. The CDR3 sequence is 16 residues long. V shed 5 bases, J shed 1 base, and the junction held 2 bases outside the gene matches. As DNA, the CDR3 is TGTGCCAGCAGCCCGGGACTAGCGGGGGGCACAGATACGCAGTATTTT. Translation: CASSPGLAGGTDTQYF. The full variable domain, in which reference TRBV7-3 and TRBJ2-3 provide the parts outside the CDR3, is GAGVSQTPSNKVTEKGKYVELRCDPISGHTALYWYRQSLGQGPEFLIYFQGTGAADDSGLPNDRFFAVRPEGSVSTLKIQRTERGDSAVYLCASSPGLAGGTDTQYFGPGTRLTVL.

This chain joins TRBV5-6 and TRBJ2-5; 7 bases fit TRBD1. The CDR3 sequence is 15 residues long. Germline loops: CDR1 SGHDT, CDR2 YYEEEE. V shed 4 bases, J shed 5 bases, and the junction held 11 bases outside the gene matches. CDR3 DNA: TGTGCCAGCAGCCAACCTGACAGGGTTTGGGAGACCCAGTACTTC. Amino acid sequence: CASSQPDRVWETQYF.

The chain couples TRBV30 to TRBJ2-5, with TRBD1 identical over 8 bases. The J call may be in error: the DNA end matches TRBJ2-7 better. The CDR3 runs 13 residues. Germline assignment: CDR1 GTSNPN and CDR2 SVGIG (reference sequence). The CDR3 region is CAWGTGSTYEQYF. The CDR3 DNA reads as TGTGCCTGGGGGACAGGTTCAACCTACGAGCAGTACTTC.

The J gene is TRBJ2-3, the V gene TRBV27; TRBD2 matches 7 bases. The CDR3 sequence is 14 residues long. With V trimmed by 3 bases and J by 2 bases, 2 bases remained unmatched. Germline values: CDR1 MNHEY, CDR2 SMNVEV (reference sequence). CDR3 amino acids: CASSFSGNTDTQYF. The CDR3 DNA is TGTGCCAGCAGTTTCAGCGGGAACACAGATACGCAGTATTTT.

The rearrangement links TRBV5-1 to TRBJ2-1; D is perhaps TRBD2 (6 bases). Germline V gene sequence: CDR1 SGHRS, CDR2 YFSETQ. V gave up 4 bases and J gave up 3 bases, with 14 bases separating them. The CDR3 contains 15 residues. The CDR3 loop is CASSADGSGYNEQFF. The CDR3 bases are TGCGCCAGCAGCGCAGACGGGAGTGGCTACAATGAGCAGTTCTTC.

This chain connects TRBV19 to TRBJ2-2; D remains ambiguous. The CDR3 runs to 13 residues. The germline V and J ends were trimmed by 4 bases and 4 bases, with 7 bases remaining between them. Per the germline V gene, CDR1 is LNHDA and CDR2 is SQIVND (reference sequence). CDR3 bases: TGTGCCAGTAGTACCATAACCACCGGGGAGCTGTTTTTT. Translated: CASSTITTGELFF. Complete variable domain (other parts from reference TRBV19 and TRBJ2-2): DGGITQSPKYLFRKEGQNVTLSCEQNLNHDAMYWYRQDPGQGLRLIYYSQIVNDFQKGDIAEGYSVSREKKESFPLTVTSAQKNPTAFYLCASSTITTGELFFGEGSRLTVL.

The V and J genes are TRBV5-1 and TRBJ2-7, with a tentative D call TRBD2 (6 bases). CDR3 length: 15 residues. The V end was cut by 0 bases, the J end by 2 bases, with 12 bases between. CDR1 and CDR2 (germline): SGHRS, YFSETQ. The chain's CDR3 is CASSLAGSPTYEQYF. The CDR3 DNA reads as TGCGCCAGCAGCTTGGCCGGGAGTCCCACCTACGAGCAGTACTTC.

CDR3 DNA sequence: TGTGCCAGCAGTTACCTTCCTGGCGTGAAGAACACTGAAGCTTTCTTT. Protein: CASSYLPGVKNTEAFF. The chain combines TRBV6-5 with TRBJ1-1, with D unclear. Germline V CDR1 and CDR2: MNHEY, SVGAGI. Trimming removed 2 bases at V and 1 base at J, with 14 bases between. The CDR3 covers 16 residues.

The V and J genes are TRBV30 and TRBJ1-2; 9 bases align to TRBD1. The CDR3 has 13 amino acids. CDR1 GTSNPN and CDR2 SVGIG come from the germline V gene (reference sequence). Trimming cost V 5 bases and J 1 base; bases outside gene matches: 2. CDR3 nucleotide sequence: TGTGCCTGGGGGACAGGGTATAACTATGGCTACACCTTC. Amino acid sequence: CAWGTGYNYGYTF.

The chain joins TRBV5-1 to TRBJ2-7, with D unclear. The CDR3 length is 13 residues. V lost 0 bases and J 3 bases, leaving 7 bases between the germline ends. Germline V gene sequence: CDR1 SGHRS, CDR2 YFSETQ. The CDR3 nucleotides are TGCGCCAGCAGCTTGGGGGCAAGCTACGAGCAGTACTTC. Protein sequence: CASSLGASYEQYF.

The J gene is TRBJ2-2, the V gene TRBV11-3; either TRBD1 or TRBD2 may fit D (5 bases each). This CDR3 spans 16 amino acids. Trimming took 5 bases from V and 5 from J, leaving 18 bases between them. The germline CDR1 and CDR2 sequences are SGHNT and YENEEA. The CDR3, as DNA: TGTGCCAGCAGCCCTAGCTGGGGCGGAGATACCGGGGAGCTGTTTTTT. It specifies CASSPSWGGDTGELFF.